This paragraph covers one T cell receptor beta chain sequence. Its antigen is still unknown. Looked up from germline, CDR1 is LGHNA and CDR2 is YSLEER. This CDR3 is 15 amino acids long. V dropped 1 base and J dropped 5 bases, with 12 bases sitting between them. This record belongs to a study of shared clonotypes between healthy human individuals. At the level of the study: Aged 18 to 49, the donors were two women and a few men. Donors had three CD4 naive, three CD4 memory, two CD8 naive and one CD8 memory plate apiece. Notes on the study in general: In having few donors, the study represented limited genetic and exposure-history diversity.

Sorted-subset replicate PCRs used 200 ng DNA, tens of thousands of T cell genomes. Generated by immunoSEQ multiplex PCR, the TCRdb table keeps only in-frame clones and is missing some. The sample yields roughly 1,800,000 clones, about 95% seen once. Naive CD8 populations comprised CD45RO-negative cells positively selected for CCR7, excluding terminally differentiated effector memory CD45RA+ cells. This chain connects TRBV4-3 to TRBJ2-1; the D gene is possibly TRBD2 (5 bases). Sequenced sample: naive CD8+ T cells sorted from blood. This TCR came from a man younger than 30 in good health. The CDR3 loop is CASSQVSSTNNEQFF. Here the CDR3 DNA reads TGCGCCAGCAGCCAAGTTTCTTCGACTAACAATGAGCAGTTCTTC.